This T cell receptor (beta chain) was obtained from a study of cytomegalovirus exposure and HLA in healthy donors. It was with 60 Vbeta and 13 Jbeta primers that the PCR ran. Repertoires were generated with immunoSEQ multiplex PCR, while TCRdb's copy carries only in-frame clones and drops some. The sample includes 120,000 to 150,000 clones, 60% to 85% of them seen just once. This CDR3 is 17 amino acids long. V was clipped by 6 bases and J by 1 base; unmatched bases: 9. CDR1 and CDR2 from the germline V gene are MDHEN and SYDVKM. The clonotype comes from a man in his forties in good health and CMV-seropositive. The genes are TRBV28 and TRBJ2-6, with 7 bases matching TRBD1. Sequencing was carried out using PBMCs. CDR3 DNA sequence: TGTGCCAGCAGAGAAACAGGGGTCCCTTCTGGGGCCAACGTCCTGACTTTC. It codes for CASRETGVPSGANVLTF.